The 20 T cell receptor beta chains presented below share a single source sample, sequenced in a study of T and B cells in COVID-19 patients. BIOMED2 TRB-A/B primer pools were used in multiplex TRB PCR. MiXCR, applied by TCRdb to the multiplex PCR reads, yields one record per CDR3 protein. The table includes 9,000 to 13,000 distinct CDR3 sequences, approximately 31% detected once. From blood, roughly 220-550 ng of genomic DNA served as TRB template. The source material was blood. Receptor source: a human donor with active COVID-19.

In DNA, the CDR3 is TGTGCCAGCAGTCTGACCCTCTCGGGGAGCCAGTACTTC. Residues: CASSLTLSGSQYF. The chain joins TRBV12-3 or TRBV12-4 to TRBJ2-4; tentatively, D is TRBD2 (5 bases). There are 13 residues in the CDR3. V shed 5 bases and J shed 13 bases, with 18 bases lying between them.

The chain recombines TRBV7-2 with TRBJ2-3; 9 bases are shared with TRBD2. This CDR3 has 15 amino acids. Germline V lookup: CDR1 SGHTA, CDR2 FQGNSA. With V trimmed by 1 base and J by 7 bases, 6 bases remained unmatched. CDR3 DNA: TGTGCCAGCAGCTTAGGCGGGGGGGCGACAAATACGCAGTATTTT. The encoded protein is CASSLGGGATNTQYF. Supplemented by reference TRBV7-2 and TRBJ2-3, the full variable domain reads GAGVSQSPSNKVTEKGKDVELRCDPISGHTALYWYRQSLGQGLEFLIYFQGNSAPDKSGLPSDRFSAERTGGSVSTLTIQRTQQEDSAVYLCASSLGGGATNTQYFGPGTRLTVL.

This chain connects TRBV19 to TRBJ1-5, with 9 bases identical to TRBD1. Germline V gives CDR1 LNHDA, CDR2 SQIVND (reference sequence). J gave up 6 bases and V 8 bases, and 14 bases lay outside the gene matches. There are 16 residues in the CDR3. The CDR3 DNA follows: TGTGCCAGTGAGGACAGGGGTTTGGTTGATCCTCAGCCCCAGCATTTT. This encodes CASEDRGLVDPQPQHF.

The rearrangement joins TRBV28 to TRBJ2-5, with 10 bases that match TRBD2. The trim removed 7 bases at V and 5 bases at J, leaving 16 bases unmatched. CDR3 length: 17 residues. The V gene's germline CDR1 is MDHEN and CDR2 SYDVKM. The CDR3 here is CASTTSGSMRTSETQYF. The CDR3 DNA reads as TGTGCCAGCACGACTAGCGGGTCTATGCGGACCTCGGAGACCCAGTACTTC.

As for this clonotype: One base away lies a much larger clone, so this may be a sequencing read error. The rearrangement uses TRBV29-1 and TRBJ2-1; either TRBD1 or TRBD2 may supply D (7 bases each). CDR1 is SQVTM and CDR2 is ANQGSEA in the germline V gene. The CDR3 consists of 15 residues. This chain's CDR3 is CIVEGPGGGYNEQFF. For the CDR3, the DNA is TGCATCGTTGAAGGTCCAGGGGGGGGCTACAATGAGCAGTTCTTC.

This clonotype was seen only once. The gene calls are TRBV4-2 and TRBJ2-7; D gene unclear. This CDR3 contains 14 residues. The germline gives CDR1 LGHNA, CDR2 YNFKEQ. V lost 1 base, J lost 2 bases, and 9 bases lay in between. In DNA, the CDR3 is TGTGCCAGCAGCCAAGTTGCCTGGGCCTACGAGCAGTACTTC. Translation: CASSQVAWAYEQYF.

This chain connects TRBV5-1 to TRBJ1-4; TRBD1 aligns across 7 bases. V was clipped by 1 base and J by 7 bases; unmatched bases: 4. In germline, CDR1 is SGHRS, CDR2 YFSETQ. This CDR3 has 14 residues. The CDR3, as DNA: TGCGCCAGCAGCTTGAGCAGGGGGAGTGAAAAACTGTTTTTT. It specifies CASSLSRGSEKLFF.

This clonotype was counted a few times. This rearrangement joins TRBV6-1 to TRBJ1-2; D is uncertain. The V end lost 6 bases, the J end lost 7 bases, and 18 bases lay between the germline ends. Germline V gene sequence: CDR1 MNHNS, CDR2 SASEGT. This CDR3 is built from 14 residues. The CDR3 loop is CASRSGTFISGYTF. CDR3 in DNA: TGTGCCAGCAGATCTGGCACCTTTATCTCTGGCTACACCTTC.

The chain combines TRBV6-6 with TRBJ2-1; no clear D. The CDR3 loop spans 16 amino acids. CDR1 and CDR2 (germline): MNHNY, SVGAGI (reference sequence). The germline V and J ends were trimmed by 0 bases and 5 bases, with 14 bases remaining between them. This chain's CDR3 is CASSYSIGRINNEQFF. As DNA, the CDR3 is TGTGCCAGCAGTTACTCGATAGGGCGAATAAACAATGAGCAGTTCTTC.

The chain uses TRBV6-1 and TRBJ2-7; the D is unclear. The germline V gene has CDR1 MNHNS and CDR2 SASEGT. The CDR3 runs to 16 residues. V lost 0 bases and J 2 bases, leaving 14 bases between the germline ends. The CDR3 reads CASSEAWRQGTYEQYF. The CDR3 DNA is TGTGCCAGCAGTGAAGCGTGGAGACAAGGAACCTACGAGCAGTACTTC.

This clonotype was observed a few times. The chain links TRBV15 to TRBJ1-1; D is undetermined. The CDR3 is 13 residues long. Trimming left V 2 bases short and J 10 bases short, with 14 bases between. Germline V CDR1 and CDR2: LNHNV, YYDKDF (reference sequence). This CDR3 is CATSRSELEGAFF. The CDR3 coding sequence is TGTGCCACCAGCAGATCAGAACTTGAGGGAGCTTTCTTT.

This clonotype was picked up a small number of times. The chain has TRBV24-1 and TRBJ2-2, with D possibly matching TRBD1 (5 bases). CDR1 and CDR2 from the germline V gene are KGHDR and SFDVKD. This CDR3 contains 14 residues. Trimming removed 8 bases at V and 5 bases at J, with 14 bases between. CDR3 amino acids: CATTGTGLTGELFF. As DNA, the CDR3 is TGTGCCACCACCGGAACAGGTTTAACCGGGGAGCTGTTTTTT.

J is TRBJ2-1 and V is TRBV24-1; TRBD1 agrees at 8 bases. The CDR3 sequence is 18 residues long. Germline V lookup: CDR1 KGHDR, CDR2 SFDVKD. The trim removed 4 bases at V and 6 bases at J, leaving 16 bases unmatched. The CDR3 region is CATSDLRLGQGAFNEQFF. For the CDR3, the DNA is TGTGCCACCAGTGACCTCCGCCTGGGTCAGGGGGCTTTCAATGAGCAGTTCTTC.

The chain has TRBV11-1 and TRBJ1-1; possible D gene TRBD1, 5 bases. Germline V gene sequence: CDR1 SGHAT, CDR2 FQDESV (reference sequence). This CDR3 has 13 amino acids. V lost 4 bases and J lost 4, with 10 bases in between. CDR3: CASSSRGTTEAFF. CDR3 in DNA: TGTGCCAGCAGCTCCCGGGGGACCACTGAAGCTTTCTTT.

This clonotype was observed a few times. This sequence joins TRBV7-9 and TRBJ1-4; D unclear. Trimming stripped 5 bases from V and 2 bases from J, with 12 bases between. The CDR3 runs 15 residues. Germline V gives CDR1 SEHNR, CDR2 FQNEAQ (reference sequence). This chain's CDR3 is CASSTRGVTNEKLFF. In DNA, the CDR3 is TGTGCCAGCAGCACCCGCGGGGTCACTAATGAAAAACTGTTTTTT.

The rearrangement uses TRBV12-3 or TRBV12-4 and TRBJ1-1, with D unresolved. This CDR3 region has 13 residues. V was trimmed by 6 bases and J by 2 bases, leaving 10 bases between them. The CDR3 DNA reads TGTGCCAGCAGGTTGACGGGAAACACTGAAGCTTTCTTT. Protein product: CASRLTGNTEAFF.

As regards this clonotype: A much larger clone differs from this one at a single base, so this may be a read error. This chain joins TRBV27 and TRBJ2-3, with D maybe TRBD1 (5 bases). The CDR3 has 13 residues. Germline V gene sequence: CDR1 MNHEY, CDR2 SMNVEV (reference sequence). Trimming took off 5 bases at V and 8 bases at J, with 14 bases between the two ends. DNA for the CDR3: TGTGCCAGCAGTACCAGGGTAATGGTTACGCAGTATTTT. Encoded protein: CASSTRVMVTQYF.

The chain carries TRBV20-1 and TRBJ2-3; D might be TRBD2 (6 bases). Germline-derived CDR1 and CDR2 are DFQATT and SNEGSKA (reference sequence). CDR3 length equals 15 residues. The germline V and J ends were trimmed by 5 bases and 0 bases, with 15 bases remaining between them. This CDR3 reads CSAPVRDLSTDTQYF. The CDR3 DNA reads TGCAGTGCTCCCGTCAGGGACTTGAGCACAGATACGCAGTATTTT.

Relative to its sample, this clonotype is medium-sized. The chain recombines TRBV13 with TRBJ1-6; 7 bases are a match to TRBD1. CDR1 and CDR2 from the germline V gene are PRHDT and FYEKMQ (reference sequence). The CDR3 spans 14 residues. After removal of 5 bases from V and 9 bases from J, the junction contained 7 bases not matched to a gene. CDR3 in DNA: TGTGCCAGCAGCAAGGACAGGTCCAGTTCACCCCTCCACTTT. Its translation: CASSKDRSSSPLHF.

The genes are TRBV20-1 and TRBJ2-7; 10 bases agree with TRBD1. The CDR3 is made up of 15 amino acids. V was clipped by 1 base and J by 6 bases; unmatched bases: 9. Germline V CDR1 and CDR2: DFQATT, SNEGSKA (reference sequence). CDR3 amino acids: CSARGPGQGLPEQYF. DNA for the CDR3: TGCAGTGCTAGAGGACCGGGACAGGGGTTACCCGAGCAGTACTTC.